The 26 T cell receptor beta chains below were found in one sample sequenced in a study of neoadjuvant nivolumab and ipilimumab in lung cancer. Profiling relied on immunoSEQ multiplex PCR, and the TCRdb table lists in-frame clones only, not all of them. The table shows tens of thousands of clones, with approximately 90% occurring only once. The sample was peripheral blood, taken after neoadjuvant nivolumab, alone or with ipilimumab, at or shortly before surgery. The receptors stem from an adult with non-small cell lung cancer.

V and J are TRBV6-5 and TRBJ1-2; D unresolved. CDR3 length: 13 residues. V shed 2 bases and J shed 5 bases, with 9 bases lying between them. The germline V gene has CDR1 MNHEY and CDR2 SVGAGI. CDR3 coding DNA: TGTGCCAGCAGTTACGGGTGGGGATATGGCTACACCTTC. Protein sequence: CASSYGWGYGYTF.

The chain uses TRBV6-1 and TRBJ1-2; D gene uncertain. The CDR3 spans 16 residues. V was shortened by 1 base and J by 0 bases, with 12 bases between the two germline ends. The germline V gene has CDR1 MNHNS and CDR2 SASEGT. CDR3 region: CASSEGNLGANYGYTF. CDR3 coding DNA: TGTGCCAGCAGTGAAGGCAACCTTGGGGCTAACTATGGCTACACCTTC.

The chain combines TRBV27 with TRBJ1-2; TRBD1 matches at 9 bases. Trimming at V came to 5 bases and at J to 5 bases, leaving 6 bases not matched to a gene. CDR3 size: 14 residues. In germline, CDR1 is MNHEY, CDR2 SMNVEV (reference sequence). CDR3 DNA: TGTGCCAGCAGTAGACGACAGGGGGTATATGGCTACACCTTC. It yields the protein CASSRRQGVYGYTF.

Only one count was recorded for this clone. The V call is TRBV18, the J call TRBJ1-1; tentative D call: TRBD1 (6 bases). The CDR3 runs 15 residues. The germline V gene encodes CDR1 KGHSH and CDR2 LQKENI. V was trimmed by 2 bases and J by 1 base, leaving 11 bases between them. The CDR3 region is CASSPRQAPNTEAFF. CDR3 coding DNA: TGTGCCAGCTCACCAAGACAGGCCCCGAACACTGAAGCTTTCTTT.

The chain recombines TRBV7-2 with TRBJ2-1; D not certain. This CDR3 spans 12 amino acids. Germline CDR1 and CDR2: SGHTA and FQGNSA. V shed 8 bases and J shed 8 bases, with 13 bases lying between them. The CDR3 protein is CASRVGSDEQFF. The CDR3 nucleotides are TGTGCCAGCCGCGTCGGGTCCGATGAGCAGTTCTTC. Drawing the rest from reference TRBV7-2 and TRBJ2-1, the complete variable domain is GAGVSQSPSNKVTEKGKDVELRCDPISGHTALYWYRQSLGQGLEFLIYFQGNSAPDKSGLPSDRFSAERTGGSVSTLTIQRTQQEDSAVYLCASRVGSDEQFFGPGTRLTVL.

This rearrangement joins TRBV7-7 to TRBJ2-5, with D hard to call. V was pared by 2 bases and J by 3 bases, with 7 bases between. The CDR3 is 13 amino acids. Germline CDR1 is SSHAT and CDR2 is FNYEAQ (reference sequence). The CDR3 sequence is CASSLSGKETQYF. The DNA of the CDR3 is TGTGCCAGCAGCTTATCTGGAAAAGAGACCCAGTACTTC.

CDR3 amino acids: CASSLRQALGTIYF. DNA of the CDR3: TGTGCCAGCAGCTTACGACAGGCGTTGGGCACCATATATTTT. The chain is built from TRBV7-2 and TRBJ1-3; tentative D call: TRBD1 (6 bases). CDR1 SGHTA and CDR2 FQGNSA come from the germline V gene. CDR3 length: 14 amino acids. Between the trimmed V and J ends, which lost 2 bases and 9 bases, there was a span of 14 bases.

J is TRBJ2-1 and V is TRBV5-4; D remains unclear. The length of the CDR3 is 14 residues. Trimming removed 3 bases from V and 9 bases from J, with 16 bases in between. CDR1 and CDR2 (germline): SGHNT, YYREEE (reference sequence). CDR3 residues: CASSSNLGISEQFF. The CDR3 DNA follows: TGTGCCAGCAGCTCAAATCTGGGGATTAGTGAGCAGTTCTTC.

This chain connects TRBV7-3 to TRBJ2-2; 7 bases align to TRBD2. CDR1 SGHTA and CDR2 FQGTGA come from the germline V gene. This CDR3 has 14 residues. The junction had 5 bases not matched to a gene; V was cut back by 5 bases and J by 5 bases. The CDR3 DNA sequence: TGTGCCAGCAGCCCGGGGGGTTGGACCGGGGAGCTGTTTTTT. This translates into CASSPGGWTGELFF. Looking up the rest from reference TRBV7-3 and TRBJ2-2 gives the full variable domain: GAGVSQTPSNKVTEKGKYVELRCDPISGHTALYWYRQSLGQGPEFLIYFQGTGAADDSGLPNDRFFAVRPEGSVSTLKIQRTERGDSAVYLCASSPGGWTGELFFGEGSRLTVL.

V gene TRBV6-5 combines with J gene TRBJ1-4, with D tentatively TRBD1 (5 bases). CDR1 is MNHEY and CDR2 is SVGAGI in the germline V gene. CDR3 length equals 14 residues. The V end lost 4 bases, the J end lost 8 bases, and 14 bases lay between the germline ends. This CDR3 is CASSLSRVGEKLFF. CDR3 in DNA: TGTGCCAGCAGTTTAAGCAGGGTAGGGGAAAAACTGTTTTTT.

The J gene is TRBJ2-7, the V gene TRBV5-3, with 7 bases fitting TRBD1. TRBV5-3 qualifies as an ORF whose function is uncertain. The V gene end was trimmed by 4 bases and the J gene end by 0 bases; junction bases not matched to a gene: 13. The CDR3 runs 17 residues. CDR3 residues: CARSRLGDSDHSYEQYF. DNA for the CDR3: TGTGCCAGAAGCCGTTTGGGGGACAGCGATCACTCCTACGAGCAGTACTTC.

V usage is TRBV5-6 and J usage is TRBJ1-4; 7 nucleotides agree with TRBD1. The CDR3 extends over 13 amino acids. Trimming at V came to 5 bases and at J to 7 bases, leaving 5 bases not matched to a gene. The germline V gene encodes CDR1 SGHDT and CDR2 YYEEEE. The CDR3 DNA sequence: TGTGCCAGCAGTACAGGGGTCCGTGAAAAACTGTTTTTT. This encodes CASSTGVREKLFF. Full variable domain (remainder filled in from reference TRBV5-6 and TRBJ1-4): DAGVTQSPTHLIKTRGQQVTLRCSPKSGHDTVSWYQQALGQGPQFIFQYYEEEERQRGNFPDRFSGHQFPNYSSELNVNALLLGDSALYLCASSTGVREKLFFGSGTQLSVL.

The chain uses TRBV2 and TRBJ2-3, with 7 bases matching TRBD1. The germline CDR1 and CDR2 sequences are SNHLY and FYNNEI. V gave up 9 bases and J gave up 0 bases; unmatched junction bases: 6. The CDR3 contains 14 residues. CDR3 bases: TGTGCCAGTTGCCGGACAGGCAGCACAGATACGCAGTATTTT. It yields the protein CASCRTGSTDTQYF.

This chain uses TRBV9 with TRBJ2-2; D remains ambiguous. V dropped 1 base and J dropped 7 bases, with 5 bases sitting between them. Germline loops: CDR1 SGDLS, CDR2 YYNGEE. The CDR3 spans 12 residues. The CDR3 spells CASSVHIGELFF. The CDR3 DNA follows: TGTGCCAGCAGCGTACACATCGGGGAGCTGTTTTTT.

The gene calls are TRBV18 and TRBJ1-1, with 7 bases that match TRBD1. J was trimmed by 2 bases and V by 4 bases; bases with no gene match: 7. Germline loops: CDR1 KGHSH, CDR2 LQKENI. There are 15 residues in the CDR3. This CDR3 reads CASSQDRRENTEAFF. The CDR3, as DNA: TGTGCCAGCTCACAGGACAGGAGAGAAAACACTGAAGCTTTCTTT.

The gene calls are TRBV29-1 and TRBJ2-7, with D unclear. This CDR3 has 12 amino acids. CDR1 is SQVTM and CDR2 is ANQGSEA in the germline V gene. V lost 4 bases and J 4 bases, leaving 11 bases between the germline ends. This chain's CDR3 is CSVALTQYEQYF. The CDR3 DNA reads TGCAGCGTTGCCCTGACCCAGTACGAGCAGTACTTC.

This sequence joins TRBV6-1 and TRBJ2-3, with no clear D. Between the trimmed V and J ends, which lost 2 bases and 14 bases, there was a span of 14 bases. Looked up from germline, CDR1 is MNHNS and CDR2 is SASEGT. This CDR3 is 12 amino acids long. In DNA form, the CDR3 reads TGTGCCAGCAGTGAACTAGGATTGCGCGGGTATTTT. Protein product: CASSELGLRGYF.

The chain links TRBV18 to TRBJ1-5; 7 positions match TRBD1. This CDR3 is 16 amino acids long. J was trimmed by 5 bases and V by 3 bases; bases with no gene match: 10. Germline loops: CDR1 KGHSH, CDR2 LQKENI. The CDR3 sequence is CASSPPDRVDDQPQHF. In DNA, the CDR3 is TGTGCCAGCTCACCTCCAGACAGGGTGGATGATCAGCCCCAGCATTTT.

V and J are TRBV7-9 and TRBJ2-5, with TRBD1 as a possible D gene (5 bases). Between the trimmed V and J ends, which lost 4 bases and 2 bases, there was a span of 8 bases. Germline V gene lookup returns CDR1 SEHNR and CDR2 FQNEAQ (reference sequence). This CDR3 region has 13 residues. This chain's CDR3 is CASSSDTQETQYF. CDR3 nucleotides: TGTGCCAGCAGCTCGGACACTCAAGAGACCCAGTACTTC.

The rearrangement uses TRBV28 and TRBJ1-5; the D gene is possibly TRBD1 (5 bases). V lost 10 bases, J lost 4 bases, and 20 bases lay in between. This CDR3 is built from 15 residues. The germline V gene encodes CDR1 MDHEN and CDR2 SYDVKM. CDR3: CATALRGSSNQPQHF. The CDR3 DNA sequence: TGTGCCACAGCATTGAGGGGCAGCTCAAATCAGCCCCAGCATTTT. Filled out from reference TRBV28 and TRBJ1-5, the complete variable domain reads DVKVTQSSRYLVKRTGEKVFLECVQDMDHENMFWYRQDPGLGLRLIYFSYDVKMKEKGDIPEGYSVSREKKERFSLILESASTNQTSMYLCATALRGSSNQPQHFGDGTRLSIL.

This rearrangement joins TRBV6-5 to TRBJ1-2; D remains ambiguous. The CDR3 is 15 amino acids. The V end lost 0 bases, the J end lost 2 bases, and 10 bases lay between the germline ends. Germline V CDR1 and CDR2: MNHEY, SVGAGI. As DNA, the CDR3 is TGTGCCAGCAGTTACTCATTCCAGCAGAACTATGGCTACACCTTC. Its protein product is CASSYSFQQNYGYTF.

J is TRBJ1-2 and V is TRBV5-1; D ambiguous. Germline values: CDR1 SGHRS, CDR2 YFSETQ. Between the trimmed V and J ends, which lost 0 bases and 0 bases, there was a span of 6 bases. The CDR3 has 14 amino acids. The CDR3 loop reads CASSLEGPNYGYTF. CDR3 nucleotide sequence: TGCGCCAGCAGCTTGGAGGGCCCTAACTATGGCTACACCTTC.

This clone appeared a single time. The chain recombines TRBV5-1 with TRBJ2-1, with TRBD1 as a possible D gene (5 bases). The CDR3 length is 15 residues. Germline CDR1 reads SGHRS; CDR2 reads YFSETQ. The ends were cut back, 0 bases at V and 4 bases at J, with 11 bases in the middle. CDR3: CASSLGTQTYNEQFF. As DNA, the CDR3 is TGCGCCAGCAGCTTGGGGACACAAACTTACAATGAGCAGTTCTTC. Variable domain in full (rest from reference TRBV5-1 and TRBJ2-1): KAGVTQTPRYLIKTRGQQVTLSCSPISGHRSVSWYQQTPGQGLQFLFEYFSETQRNKGNFPGRFSGRQFSNSRSEMNVSTLELGDSALYLCASSLGTQTYNEQFFGPGTRLTVL.

This sequence joins TRBV7-7 and TRBJ2-5; D might be TRBD2 (5 bases). V dropped 2 bases and J dropped 4 bases, with 14 bases sitting between them. The CDR3 is 15 residues long. Germline assignment: CDR1 SSHAT and CDR2 FNYEAQ (reference sequence). This chain's CDR3 is CASSLISGISETQYF. The DNA for the CDR3 is TGTGCCAGCAGCTTAATTTCGGGAATTTCAGAGACCCAGTACTTC.

This rearrangement joins TRBV6-6 to TRBJ2-5; possibly TRBD1 for D (6 bases). Germline CDR1 reads MNHNY; CDR2 reads SVGAGI (reference sequence). Trimming pared 6 bases from V and 1 base from J, leaving 9 bases between. The CDR3 is made up of 13 amino acids. CDR3 loop: CASSRDIQETQYF. In DNA, the CDR3 is TGTGCCAGCAGCAGGGACATCCAAGAGACCCAGTACTTC.

This clone was seen a single time. This chain connects TRBV6-5 to TRBJ1-6; 7 nucleotides match TRBD1. Germline CDR1 MNHEY, CDR2 SVGAGI. This CDR3 has 16 amino acids. The ends lost 3 bases at V and 7 bases at J; junction bases unmatched: 9. The CDR3 coding sequence is TGTGCCAGCAGTTATAGAGGGGGCCTTAAGAATTCACCCCTCCACTTT. It specifies CASSYRGGLKNSPLHF.